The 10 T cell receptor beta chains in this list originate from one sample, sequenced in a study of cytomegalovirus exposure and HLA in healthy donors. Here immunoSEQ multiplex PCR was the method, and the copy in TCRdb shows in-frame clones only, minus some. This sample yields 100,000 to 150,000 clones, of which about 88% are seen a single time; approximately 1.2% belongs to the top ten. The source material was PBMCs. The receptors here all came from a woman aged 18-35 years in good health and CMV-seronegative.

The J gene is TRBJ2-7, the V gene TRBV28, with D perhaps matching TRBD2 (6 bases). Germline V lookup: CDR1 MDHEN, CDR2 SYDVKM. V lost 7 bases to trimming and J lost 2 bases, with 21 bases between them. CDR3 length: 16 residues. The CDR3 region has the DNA TGTGCCAGCAAGTCTTTAACGGGACTTCGGACCTACGAGCAGTACTTC. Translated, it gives CASKSLTGLRTYEQYF.

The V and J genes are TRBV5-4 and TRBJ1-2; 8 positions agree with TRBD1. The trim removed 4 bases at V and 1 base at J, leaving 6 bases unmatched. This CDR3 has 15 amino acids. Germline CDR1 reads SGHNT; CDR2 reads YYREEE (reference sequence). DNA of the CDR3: TGTGCCAGCAGCCTCGGACAGGGTAATAACTATGGCTACACCTTC. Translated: CASSLGQGNNYGYTF.

CDR3 loop: CASSGIWTGDEKLFF. The CDR3, as DNA: TGCGCCAGCAGCGGGATTTGGACAGGGGACGAAAAACTGTTTTTT. This chain links TRBV5-1 with TRBJ1-4; TRBD1 agrees at 9 bases. The germline gives CDR1 SGHRS, CDR2 YFSETQ. V lost 4 bases to trimming and J lost 8 bases; unmatched junction nucleotides: 9. This CDR3 has 15 amino acids.

The CDR3 DNA reads as TGTGCCAGCTCCCAGGGTCTGAGTCAGCCCCAGCATTTT. It codes for CASSQGLSQPQHF. The rearrangement uses TRBV27 and TRBJ1-5; a weak D match, TRBD1 (5 bases). This CDR3 has 13 residues. Between the trimmed V and J ends, which lost 8 bases and 6 bases, there was a span of 14 bases. CDR1 MNHEY and CDR2 SMNVEV come from the germline V gene (reference sequence).

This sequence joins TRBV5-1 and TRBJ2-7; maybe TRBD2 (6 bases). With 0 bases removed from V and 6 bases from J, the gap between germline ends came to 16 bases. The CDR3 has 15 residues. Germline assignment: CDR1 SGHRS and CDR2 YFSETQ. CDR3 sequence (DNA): TGCGCCAGCAGCTTGGGGGATGCGGGGACGGCCGAGCAGTACTTC. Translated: CASSLGDAGTAEQYF.

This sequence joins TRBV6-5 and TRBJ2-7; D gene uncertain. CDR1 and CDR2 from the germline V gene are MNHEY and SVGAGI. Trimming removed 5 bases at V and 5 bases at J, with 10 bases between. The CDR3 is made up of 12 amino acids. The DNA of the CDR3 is TGTGCCAGCAGTCCTACAGTGAACGAGCAGTACTTC. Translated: CASSPTVNEQYF.

The CDR3 sequence is CASRRRGNTEAFF. DNA for the CDR3: TGTGCCAGCAGAAGACGGGGGAACACTGAAGCTTTCTTT. This chain connects TRBV28 to TRBJ1-1; D unresolved. CDR1 MDHEN and CDR2 SYDVKM come from the germline V gene. V lost 6 bases and J lost 1, with 9 bases in between. The CDR3 is 13 residues long.

The CDR3 region is CASRAGTGISSPLHF. The CDR3 nucleotides are TGTGCCAGCAGGGCCGGGACAGGGATTTCCTCACCCCTCCACTTT. The chain has TRBV28 and TRBJ1-6; TRBD1 agrees at 9 bases. The germline CDR1 and CDR2 sequences are MDHEN and SYDVKM. This CDR3 contains 15 residues. V trimming: 6 bases; J trimming: 10 bases; junction bases outside the gene matches: 10.

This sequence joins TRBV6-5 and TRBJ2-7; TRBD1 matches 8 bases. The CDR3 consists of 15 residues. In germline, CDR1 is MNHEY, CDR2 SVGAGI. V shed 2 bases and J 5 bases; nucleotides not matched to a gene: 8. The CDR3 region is CASSYAAGGADEQYF. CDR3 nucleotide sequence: TGTGCCAGCAGTTACGCCGCAGGGGGCGCGGACGAGCAGTACTTC.

The CDR3: CASSPTGGGEKLFF. CDR3 sequence (DNA): TGTGCCAGCAGCCCTACAGGGGGCGGTGAAAAACTGTTTTTT. The genes are TRBV5-6 and TRBJ1-4; TRBD1 matches at 9 bases. Trimming removed 4 bases from V and 7 bases from J; junction bases left unmatched: 5. This CDR3 has 14 amino acids. Germline lookup yields CDR1 SGHDT and CDR2 YYEEEE.